This T cell receptor (beta chain) was captured in a study of beta chain features in type 1 diabetes. Broader study findings: Whether TCRB rearrangement is influenced by HLA type was left unresolved in this analysis. In all four CD4+ subsets, TCRB CDR3 length was significantly, moderately reduced in type 1 diabetes. Across patients, naive, central memory and Treg TCRB repertoires exhibited apparently greater similarity than was observed across healthy donors.

TCRB transcripts that were expressed got sequenced, as all of the isolated RNA had been reverse transcribed. The assay was immunoSEQ multiplex PCR, and TCRdb's table has in-frame clones only and misses some. The data hold 300,000 or so clones, with 13% observed a single time. Sorted CD4+ subsets: naive, central memory, regulatory, stem cell-like memory (CD45RO/CCR7/CD25/CD127/CD95/CD27 panel). Without exception, sorted populations had purity beyond 95%. A remark on this clone: Its antigen is unidentified.

Germline V CDR1 and CDR2: SGHNT, YYREEE (reference sequence). The CDR3 sequence is 16 residues long. With 2 bases clipped from V and 0 bases from J, the junction kept 6 bases outside the gene matches. Material for sequencing was naive CD4+ T cells from blood. The source is a woman between 18 and 29 years old with type 1 diabetes. The chain links TRBV5-4 to TRBJ2-3, with 7 bases that match TRBD2. The CDR3 region is CASSFRRDYSTDTQYF. The CDR3 coding sequence is TGTGCCAGCAGCTTCCGCCGGGACTATAGCACAGATACGCAGTATTTT.